A single sample is the source of the 27 T cell receptor beta chains below, sequenced in a study of T-cell reconstitution after alpha-beta-depleted transplantation in children. During its preparation, the TCRbeta library received unique molecular identifiers. Each CDR3 protein is one row after TCRdb ran MiXCR on the PCR reads. Among roughly 180,000 distinct CDR3 sequences listed, around 10% were seen once. The sample consisted of PBMCs, taken before TCRalphabeta/CD19-depleted stem cell transplant. The receptors come from a boy younger than 10 with acute myeloid leukemia, due to receive a stem cell transplant.

The sample holds many counts of this clonotype. The chain joins TRBV9 to TRBJ2-2, with D tentatively TRBD1 (6 bases). V was trimmed by 4 bases and J by 6 bases, leaving 10 bases between them. CDR1 and CDR2 from the germline V gene are SGDLS and YYNGEE. This CDR3 is built from 13 residues. The CDR3 region has the DNA TGTGCCAGCAGCATACAGGGTGCCGGGGAGCTGTTTTTT. Translated, it gives CASSIQGAGELFF.

This clonotype was counted many times. The chain has TRBV5-1 and TRBJ2-1; no clear D gene. V lost 1 base, J lost 6 bases, and 5 bases lay in between. Looked up from germline, CDR1 is SGHRS and CDR2 is YFSETQ. CDR3 size: 12 residues. CDR3 coding DNA: TGCGCCAGCAGCTTGATGAGCAATGAGCAGTTCTTC. Translated, it gives CASSLMSNEQFF.

This clonotype was recorded many times. The genes are TRBV4-2 and TRBJ1-2, with D perhaps TRBD1 (6 bases). Trimming removed 5 bases from V and 4 bases from J, with 14 bases in between. Germline CDR1 reads LGHNA; CDR2 reads YNFKEQ. The length of the CDR3 is 14 residues. The CDR3 sequence: CASSAPQGIYGYTF. The CDR3 nucleotides are TGTGCCAGCAGCGCCCCACAGGGAATCTATGGCTACACCTTC.

This clonotype was detected ten times or more. This chain joins TRBV20-1 and TRBJ1-5, with TRBD1 matching 12 bases. Germline V gene lookup returns CDR1 DFQATT and CDR2 SNEGSKA (reference sequence). This CDR3 has 15 amino acids. The ends lost 6 bases at V and 9 bases at J; junction bases unmatched: 12. CDR3 sequence reads: CSATKPGQGALPQHF. CDR3 in DNA: TGCAGTGCGACCAAACCGGGACAGGGGGCCTTGCCCCAGCATTTT.

This clonotype came up many times. The genes are TRBV27 and TRBJ1-6; D remains ambiguous. Germline V gives CDR1 MNHEY, CDR2 SMNVEV (reference sequence). V was clipped by 4 bases and J by 7 bases, with 17 bases between them. There are 16 residues in the CDR3. CDR3 DNA sequence: TGTGCCAGCAGTTGGGGTACCACGGCACGGAATTCACCCCTCCACTTT. This codes for CASSWGTTARNSPLHF.

This clonotype occurred many times. The rearrangement joins TRBV7-6 to TRBJ1-4, with 7 bases aligning to TRBD1. The germline gives CDR1 SGHVS, CDR2 FNYEAQ. J gave up 7 bases and V 1 base, and 6 bases lay outside the gene matches. This CDR3 has 15 amino acids. The CDR3 nucleotides read TGTGCCAGCAGCTTAGATCGGGACAGCACTGAAAAACTGTTTTTT. Translated: CASSLDRDSTEKLFF.

This clonotype was seen repeatedly, ten times or more. The J gene is TRBJ2-7, the V gene TRBV12-3 or TRBV12-4, with a tentative D call TRBD2 (5 bases). V was cut by 0 bases and J by 6 bases, with 9 bases left in between. This CDR3 region has 13 residues. The CDR3 coding sequence is TGTGCCAGCAGTTTAGCGCTTGCGGGCGAGCAGTACTTC. Its protein is CASSLALAGEQYF.

This clonotype has ten or more counts. This chain uses TRBV4-1 with TRBJ1-1; D remains unclear. This CDR3 has 16 residues. With 2 bases removed from V and 1 base from J, the gap between germline ends came to 14 bases. CDR1 is MGHRA and CDR2 is YSYEKL in the germline V gene. The CDR3 region is CASSQPGDGKNTEAFF. As DNA, the CDR3 is TGCGCCAGCAGCCAACCAGGCGACGGCAAGAACACTGAAGCTTTCTTT.

A remark on this clonotype: This clone may be a read error of a much larger clone one base away. The V and J genes are TRBV5-1 and TRBJ2-2; 8 positions match TRBD2. The V and J ends lost 2 bases and 3 bases, in that order; junction bases with no gene match: 6. The CDR3 has 16 amino acids. CDR1 and CDR2 (germline): SGHRS, YFSETQ. CDR3 nucleotides: TGCGCCAGCAGCTTAAAAGCGGGGGAGGACACCGGGGAGCTGTTTTTT. Translated, it gives CASSLKAGEDTGELFF. Based on the CDR3 plus reference TRBV5-1 and TRBJ2-2, the full variable domain is KAGVTQTPRYLIKTRGQQVTLSCSPISGHRSVSWYQQTPGQGLQFLFEYFSETQRNKGNFPGRFSGRQFSNSRSEMNVSTLELGDSALYLCASSLKAGEDTGELFFGEGSRLTVL.

This clonotype was counted at least ten times. The chain joins TRBV5-1 to TRBJ1-1, with D possibly TRBD1 on 5 matching bases. The CDR3 is made up of 15 amino acids. The germline V gene encodes CDR1 SGHRS and CDR2 YFSETQ. Trimming stripped 0 bases from V and 5 bases from J, with 14 bases between. In DNA form, the CDR3 reads TGCGCCAGCAGCTTGGAGCAGGGAACGGAGACTGAAGCTTTCTTT. Amino acid sequence: CASSLEQGTETEAFF.

This clonotype was counted at least ten times. The J gene is TRBJ2-7, the V gene TRBV27; no definite D call. The germline V gene encodes CDR1 MNHEY and CDR2 SMNVEV (reference sequence). With 5 bases removed from V and 0 bases from J, the gap between germline ends came to 8 bases. The CDR3 runs to 13 residues. CDR3 sequence (DNA): TGTGCCAGCAGTCCGGTGTCCTCCTACGAGCAGTACGTC. It codes for CASSPVSSYEQYV.

Many counts were recorded for this clonotype. The chain couples TRBV7-2 to TRBJ2-1; D may be TRBD2 (6 bases). V dropped 4 bases and J dropped 3 bases, with 16 bases sitting between them. The CDR3 has 16 residues. Germline CDR1 and CDR2: SGHTA and FQGNSA. Here the CDR3 reads CASSSYGSADYNEQFF. The CDR3, as DNA: TGTGCCAGCAGCTCATACGGGAGCGCAGACTACAATGAGCAGTTCTTC.

This clonotype was counted ten times or more. The chain combines TRBV7-2 with TRBJ1-1; D is possibly TRBD1 (6 bases). The germline V and J ends were trimmed by 5 bases and 5 bases, with 12 bases remaining between them. The CDR3 runs to 13 residues. Germline V gives CDR1 SGHTA, CDR2 FQGNSA. The CDR3 protein is CASSPGAGTEAFF. The CDR3 DNA follows: TGTGCCAGCAGCCCGGGGGCTGGGACTGAAGCTTTCTTT.

This clonotype was counted many times. This chain links TRBV20-1 with TRBJ2-5; 9 bases agree with TRBD2. This CDR3 has 15 amino acids. CDR1 and CDR2 (germline): DFQATT, SNEGSKA (reference sequence). The V and J ends lost 6 bases and 1 base, in that order; junction bases with no gene match: 9. CDR3 sequence: CSARRGGFLQETQYF. DNA of the CDR3: TGCAGTGCGCGGCGGGGGGGCTTTCTCCAAGAGACCCAGTACTTC.

This clonotype was detected only a few times. The chain is built from TRBV5-6 and TRBJ2-4, with D tentatively TRBD2 (5 bases). CDR3 length: 13 amino acids. Germline values: CDR1 SGHDT, CDR2 YYEEEE. V lost 10 bases and J lost 1, with 12 bases in between. The CDR3 loop is CACRDWAKNIQYF. CDR3 DNA: TGTGCCTGCCGGGATTGGGCCAAAAACATTCAGTACTTC.

This clonotype was counted many times. The chain joins TRBV5-1 to TRBJ2-1, with 9 bases fitting TRBD1. The germline V gene encodes CDR1 SGHRS and CDR2 YFSETQ. With 0 bases clipped from V and 8 bases from J, the junction kept 9 bases outside the gene matches. This CDR3 region has 16 residues. The CDR3 DNA reads TGCGCCAGCAGCTTGGAAGGGACAGGGTCCGCCGATGAGCAGTTCTTC. Translation gives CASSLEGTGSADEQFF.

The V and J genes are TRBV6-5 and TRBJ2-7, with 9 bases fitting TRBD1. Losses at the gene ends were 0 bases for V and 5 bases for J; bases not matched to a gene: 2. CDR3 length: 14 amino acids. Germline values: CDR1 MNHEY, CDR2 SVGAGI. The CDR3 DNA reads TGTGCCAGCAGTTACTCGGACAGGGGAAACGAGCAGTACTTC. This translates into CASSYSDRGNEQYF.

Note on this clonotype: With a much larger clone just one base away, this may be a read error. J is TRBJ2-7 and V is TRBV7-2; 7 nucleotides match TRBD2. In germline, CDR1 is SGHTA, CDR2 FQGNSA. The length of the CDR3 is 15 residues. Unmatched junction bases numbered 9, after V lost 1 base and J lost 6 bases. CDR3 sequence: CASSLEASGNCEQYF. The CDR3 region has the DNA TGTGCCAGCAGCTTAGAGGCTAGCGGAAATTGCGAGCAGTACTTC.

This clonotype was picked up many times. The chain links TRBV9 to TRBJ1-1, with 7 bases fitting TRBD1. The CDR3 totals 13 residues. Trimming removed 3 bases from V and 3 bases from J; junction bases left unmatched: 2. The germline V gene encodes CDR1 SGDLS and CDR2 YYNGEE. This CDR3 is CASSDDRDTEAFF. CDR3 nucleotides: TGTGCCAGCAGCGACGACAGGGACACTGAAGCTTTCTTT.

This chain joins TRBV2 and TRBJ2-5; 7 nucleotides match TRBD1. The CDR3 has 14 residues. Germline V CDR1 and CDR2: SNHLY, FYNNEI. The junction had 9 bases not matched to a gene; V was cut back by 5 bases and J by 6 bases. The CDR3 reads CASSRDSYGQTQYF. CDR3 coding DNA: TGTGCCAGCAGTCGGGACAGCTATGGACAGACCCAGTACTTC.

For this clonotype: A read error is possible here, since a much larger clone lies one base away. The V call is TRBV12-3 or TRBV12-4, the J call TRBJ2-5; TRBD1 aligns across 7 bases. The CDR3 totals 16 residues. The CDR3 protein is CASSLYRDSPQETQSF. The CDR3 nucleotides are TGTGCCAGCAGTTTATACCGGGACAGTCCCCAAGAGACCCAGTCCTTC.

The rearrangement links TRBV19 to TRBJ1-5; the D is unclear. Trimming removed 7 bases at V and 6 bases at J, with 22 bases between. CDR1 and CDR2 (germline): LNHDA, SQIVND (reference sequence). The CDR3 extends over 16 amino acids. The chain's CDR3 is CASTPISVGYFQPQHF. Here the CDR3 DNA reads TGTGCCAGTACCCCCATCAGCGTCGGGTACTTTCAGCCCCAGCATTTT.

This clonotype was seen repeatedly, ten times or more. This sequence joins TRBV4-1 and TRBJ2-7; D gene uncertain. This CDR3 comprises 15 residues. CDR1 is MGHRA, CDR2 YSYEKL, per germline. Deletions cut 4 bases from V and 7 bases from J, with 20 bases between. CDR3 sequence (DNA): TGCGCCAGCAGCCCTATGGGGTTTCCACGAGAGGAGCAGTACTTC. It specifies CASSPMGFPREEQYF.

In its sample, this clonotype was seen many times. The rearrangement links TRBV28 to TRBJ2-5; D is uncertain. V lost 2 bases and J lost 4, with 8 bases in between. The germline gives CDR1 MDHEN, CDR2 SYDVKM. The CDR3 contains 13 residues. Here the CDR3 DNA reads TGTGCCAGCAGTTTAAGGTTCCGAGAGACCCAGTACTTC. This sequence encodes CASSLRFRETQYF.

This clonotype showed up many times. This chain uses TRBV7-2 with TRBJ2-1; the match to TRBD2 covers 10 bases. V shed 3 bases, J shed 7 bases, and the junction held 6 bases outside the gene matches. The germline V gene encodes CDR1 SGHTA and CDR2 FQGNSA. CDR3 length equals 15 residues. The CDR3, as DNA: TGTGCCAGCAGCTTGAGCGGGGGGGCCGGGAATGAGCAGTTCTTC. This codes for CASSLSGGAGNEQFF.

In its sample, this clonotype was seen many times. The CDR3 DNA reads TGTGCCAGCAGCTTAGGGTGGGTACAAGAGACCCAGTACTTC. Protein sequence: CASSLGWVQETQYF. This chain uses TRBV7-9 with TRBJ2-5; unclear D gene. Per the germline V gene, CDR1 is SEHNR and CDR2 is FQNEAQ (reference sequence). CDR3 size: 14 residues. V was shortened by 1 base and J by 2 bases, with 8 bases between the two germline ends.

This clonotype was seen at least ten times. The chain carries TRBV7-2 and TRBJ1-5, with D possibly TRBD1 on 6 matching bases. CDR3 length: 15 amino acids. Looked up from germline, CDR1 is SGHTA and CDR2 is FQGNSA. V was pared by 4 bases and J by 2 bases, with 12 bases between. This chain's CDR3 is CASSSMTGGNQPQHF. DNA of the CDR3: TGTGCCAGCAGCTCGATGACAGGCGGCAATCAGCCCCAGCATTTT. Based on the CDR3 plus reference TRBV7-2 and TRBJ1-5, the full variable domain is GAGVSQSPSNKVTEKGKDVELRCDPISGHTALYWYRQSLGQGLEFLIYFQGNSAPDKSGLPSDRFSAERTGGSVSTLTIQRTQQEDSAVYLCASSSMTGGNQPQHFGDGTRLSIL.